This TCR beta chain is drawn from a study of OX40 agonist ivuxolimab in advanced cancers. Concerning the study at large: Ivuxolimab, which targeted the costimulatory receptor OX40 (CD134), was an agonistic, fully human IgG2 monoclonal antibody. Intravenous ivuxolimab was administered to patients every 2 weeks at six dose levels: 0.01, 0.1, 0.3, 1.5, 3 and 10 mg/kg. The monotherapy dose-escalation portion (N = 52 patients) of the phase I ivuxolimab trial is reported in the paper. Of the roughly 53 patients in dose escalation, around 20 had hepatocellular carcinoma, some 15 had melanoma, 9 had renal cell carcinoma and 9 had head and neck cancer. The point of sequencing TCRbeta in the periphery was to test whether ivuxolimab changed TCR sequence diversity and drove clonal T-cell expansion. Prior anti-PD-1, anti-PD-L1 or anti-CTLA-4 therapy was permitted, and approximately 40% of dose-escalation patients had received checkpoint inhibitors. Partial responses were achieved by three dose-escalation patients, of whom one had hepatocellular carcinoma and two had cutaneous melanoma. A male proportion of around 81% and a mean age of around 60 years, ranging from about 23 to 90, were recorded for the dose-escalation cohort.

Note on this clone: The specificity of this receptor is unknown. No qualities accompany the bases; no much larger clone lies one base away.

Trimming costs V 4 bases and J 6 bases, and their ends lie 7 bases apart. The CDR3 starts with the cysteine, ends with the phenylalanine, and has 12 residues. The retained sequence is limited to the CDR3, 36 bases, with the frame set at the first base. As encoded in the germline V gene, CDR1 is SGHDN while CDR2 is FVKESK. General study outcomes and caveats: In the 0.1-3.0 mg/kg groups, partial responders had among the lowest normalized peripheral clonal expansion, particularly in CD8+ T cells. At doses of 0.1 to 3.0 mg/kg, clonal expansion of both CD4+ and CD8+ blood T cells was observed from baseline to week 6. The antigen specificity of the peripheral T cells that underwent clonal expansion was not determined. After ivuxolimab, CD8+ T cells had more expanded clones than CD4+ T cells on average. Low levels of normalized T-cell clonal expansion were also shown by some nonresponding patients.

Patients with autoimmune disease history or receiving systemic immunosuppression were excluded from the trial. Peripheral blood for TCR sequencing was collected from all dose cohorts at baseline, on cycle 4 day 1, and on cycle 7 day 1. The samples were taken from a phase I, first-in-human, multicenter, open-label dose-escalation trial of ivuxolimab. Adults with locally advanced or metastatic head and neck squamous cell, hepatocellular, melanoma or renal cell carcinoma were enrolled in the trial. CD4+ and CD8+ T cells were sorted separately from peripheral blood before TCR sequencing. To sequence the TCRbeta CDR3 region, genomic DNA was isolated from the sorted cells. The immunoSEQ Assay was used to sequence the TCRbeta CDR3 regions. TCRdb carries this immuneACCESS record with in-frame sequences only. Its versions omit some clonotypes, under half of them owing to an unresolved V gene in the studies checked, with the rest unexplained. A total of over 60,000 clones appear in this sample, around 89% of them only once. The ten largest clones capture around 0.4% of the sample.

Recombination linked TRBV14 to TRBJ2-1; no D gene can be assigned with confidence. The sequencing used CD4+ or CD8+ T cells sorted from blood, collected in a trial of the OX40 agonist ivuxolimab. The source is an adult with an advanced solid tumor such as melanoma, head and neck, liver or kidney cancer. The CDR3 in this case is CASSPLGNEQFF. In nucleotides, the sequence is TGTGCCAGCAGCCCGCTGGGCAATGAGCAGTTCTTC.